The source of this T cell receptor (beta chain) is a study of shared clonotypes between healthy human individuals. Whole-study findings and limits: Memory subsets generally showed smaller estimated richness than naive subsets did.

Several immunoSEQ plates held equal portions of the genomic DNA taken from each subset. Sequenced by immunoSEQ multiplex PCR; TCRdb stores in-frame clones only, minus some. The sample carries about a million clones, over 60% recorded once. Germline assignment: CDR1 KGHSH and CDR2 LQKENI. There are 15 residues in the CDR3. Trimming took off 7 bases at V and 4 bases at J, with 17 bases between the two ends. For this clone: Its target is not known.

Sequenced sample: memory CD4+ T cells sorted from blood. Subset reported: CD45RA-negative fraction. The receptor was isolated from a man aged 18-30 years in good health. This sequence joins TRBV18 and TRBJ1-3; D is ambiguous. The CDR3 sequence is CASYDGQIQGNTIYF. The CDR3 DNA reads as TGTGCCAGCTACGACGGGCAAATTCAGGGAAACACCATATATTTT.